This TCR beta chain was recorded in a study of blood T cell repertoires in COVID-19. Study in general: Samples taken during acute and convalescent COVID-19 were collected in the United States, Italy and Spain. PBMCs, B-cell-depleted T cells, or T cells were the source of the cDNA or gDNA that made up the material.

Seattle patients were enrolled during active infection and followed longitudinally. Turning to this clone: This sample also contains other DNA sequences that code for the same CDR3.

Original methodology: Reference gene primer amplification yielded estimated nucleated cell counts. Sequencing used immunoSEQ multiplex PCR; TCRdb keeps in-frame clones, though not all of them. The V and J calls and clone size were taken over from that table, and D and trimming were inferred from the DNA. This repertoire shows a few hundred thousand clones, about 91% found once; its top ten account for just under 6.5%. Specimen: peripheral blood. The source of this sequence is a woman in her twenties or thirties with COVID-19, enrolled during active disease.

The CDR3 DNA reads TGCAGCGTTGAGGGTCAGGGGTACACAGATACGCAGTATTTT. This codes for CSVEGQGYTDTQYF. V usage is TRBV29-1 and J usage is TRBJ2-3, with a weak D call TRBD1 (6 bases). Per germline, CDR1 SQVTM and CDR2 ANQGSEA. V lost 3 bases, J lost 2 bases, and 12 bases lay in between. This CDR3 contains 14 residues.